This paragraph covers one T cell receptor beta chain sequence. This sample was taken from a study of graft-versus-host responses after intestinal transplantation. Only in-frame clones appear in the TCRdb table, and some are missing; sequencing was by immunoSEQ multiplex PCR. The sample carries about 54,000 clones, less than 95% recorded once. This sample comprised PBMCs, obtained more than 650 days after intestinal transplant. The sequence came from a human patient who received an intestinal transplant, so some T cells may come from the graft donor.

CDR3 in amino acids: CASSYSTDSNQPQHF. CDR3 nucleotides: TGTGCCAGCAGTTACTCTACAGACAGCAATCAGCCCCAGCATTTT. The rearrangement links TRBV6-5 to TRBJ1-5; D not resolved. The length of the CDR3 is 15 residues. Trimming stripped 0 bases from V and 1 base from J, with 7 bases between. Germline V CDR1 and CDR2: MNHEY, SVGAGI.